This T cell receptor beta chain derives from a study of T-cell memory formation after mild COVID-19. This clonotype was detected many times. What it binds is unknown. Constant-segment primers and 5'RACE yielded cDNA libraries for TCR alpha and TCR beta, each carrying sample barcodes and UMIs. TCRdb ran MiXCR on the 5' RACE reads and lists one entry per CDR3 protein. The sample shows about 49,000 distinct CDR3 sequences, about 7.3% of them seen only once. The study's findings and limits: Clones contracting day 15 to 85 were balanced CD4/CD8; later expanders leaned CD4+.

V dropped 3 bases and J dropped 3 bases, with 9 bases sitting between them. Germline CDR1 reads MNHEY; CDR2 reads SVGEGT. This CDR3 is 13 amino acids long. Material for sequencing was PBMCs or a T cell subset sorted from them (not recorded which). The sequence was obtained from a man aged 18 to 35 who had mild COVID-19 (a few samples of this study predate the infection). Cell type and time point are not known. The rearrangement uses TRBV6-2 or TRBV6-3 and TRBJ2-7; a weak D match, TRBD2 (5 bases). CDR3 coding DNA: TGTGCCAGCAGTTATTCGGGGTACTACGAGCAGTACGTC. It is translated as CASSYSGYYEQYV.